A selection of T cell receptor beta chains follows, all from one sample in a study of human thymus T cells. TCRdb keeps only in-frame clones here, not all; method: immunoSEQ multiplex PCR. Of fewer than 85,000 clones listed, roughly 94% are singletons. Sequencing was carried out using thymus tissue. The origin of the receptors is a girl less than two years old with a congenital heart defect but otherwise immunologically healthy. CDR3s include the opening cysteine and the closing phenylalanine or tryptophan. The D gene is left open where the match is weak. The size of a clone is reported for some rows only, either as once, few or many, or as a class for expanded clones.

TGTGCCAGCAGCTTAGAACGGCGGGAATTTTACAATGAGCAGTTCTTC	CASSLERREFYNEQFF	-	TRBJ2-1	-	TRBV11-2
TGTGCCAGTAGTACGCCCAGACAGGGCACCTACAATGAGCAGTTCTTC	CASSTPRQGTYNEQFF	TRBD1	TRBJ2-1	once	TRBV19
TGCAGCGTCGGGACAGGGAAAGATACGCAGTATTTT	CSVGTGKDTQYF	TRBD1	TRBJ2-3	-	TRBV29-1
TGTGCCAGCAGTATCATAGCGGGAGCCCGATACAATGAGCAGTTCTTC	CASSIIAGARYNEQFF	TRBD2	TRBJ2-1	-	TRBV2
TGTGCCAGCAGTTTTAACGGGGTGAGCACCGGGGAGCTGTTTTTT	CASSFNGVSTGELFF	-	TRBJ2-2	-	TRBV28
TGTGCCAGTAAATCCCTTGTCGGCAATCAGCCCCAGCATTTT	CASKSLVGNQPQHF	-	TRBJ1-5	-	TRBV19
TGTGCCAGCTCACCACACGACAGGGGGTACGAGCAGTACTTC	CASSPHDRGYEQYF	TRBD1	TRBJ2-7	-	TRBV18
TGTGCCAGTAGTATAGGGGGTTGGAGCAGCCGAAGGGTCTACAATGAGCAGTTCTTC	CASSIGGWSSRRVYNEQFF	-	TRBJ2-1	-	TRBV19
TGTGCCAGCTCACCCCTCCGACAGGGTCGATGGTACGAGCAGTACTTC	CASSPLRQGRWYEQYF	TRBD1	TRBJ2-7	once	TRBV18
TGTGCCAGCAGCTTACGCCAAGGTCTAGTAAATCAGCCCCAGCATTTT	CASSLRQGLVNQPQHF	-	TRBJ1-5	-	TRBV7-2
TGTGCCAGCACCGACCCGGACAGGGAATTTACTAGGGGCTCCTACGAGCAGTACTTC	CASTDPDREFTRGSYEQYF	TRBD1	TRBJ2-7	-	TRBV5-8
TGTGCCAGCAGGTTTAGGCGGGGTGACTCTGGGGCCAACGTCCTGACTTTC	CASRFRRGDSGANVLTF	-	TRBJ2-6	-	TRBV11-2
TGTGCCAGTAGTATTCGGGGGCCTGAAAAACTGTTTTTT	CASSIRGPEKLFF	-	TRBJ1-4	-	TRBV19
TGTGCCACCACAGGGGAATTAGGCTGGTATCAGCCCCAGCATTTT	CATTGELGWYQPQHF	TRBD1	TRBJ1-5	-	TRBV19
TGCGCCAGCAGCCAAGACAGACTAGCGGGAGCGCCCGGGGAGCTGTTTTTT	CASSQDRLAGAPGELFF	TRBD2	TRBJ2-2	-	TRBV4-3
TGTGCCAGCAGACGGGTGCACTCATCTCCGGATGGCTACACCTTC	CASRRVHSSPDGYTF	-	TRBJ1-2	-	TRBV7-2
TGTGCCAGCAGTCAACGAGACAGGGACCACGAGCAGTACTTC	CASSQRDRDHEQYF	TRBD1	TRBJ2-7	-	TRBV2
TGCGCCAGCACCACTAGCTTCATGGCTGAGCAGTTCTTC	CASTTSFMAEQFF	-	TRBJ2-1	-	TRBV5-1
TGTGCCAGCAGTGACAGGACTTCCCGCTCCTACGAGCAGTACTTC	CASSDRTSRSYEQYF	-	TRBJ2-7	-	TRBV6-1
TGTGCCAGCAGCCCCGGGACAGCCGTCTACACTGAAGCTTTCTTT	CASSPGTAVYTEAFF	TRBD1	TRBJ1-1	-	TRBV14